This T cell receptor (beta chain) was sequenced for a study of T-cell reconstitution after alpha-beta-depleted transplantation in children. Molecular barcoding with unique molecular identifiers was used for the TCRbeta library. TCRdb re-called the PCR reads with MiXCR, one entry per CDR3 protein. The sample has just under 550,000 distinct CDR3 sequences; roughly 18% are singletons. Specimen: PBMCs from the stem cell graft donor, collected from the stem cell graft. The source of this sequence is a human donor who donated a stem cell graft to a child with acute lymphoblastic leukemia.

The CDR3 loop reads CSARNGNTEAFF. The CDR3 coding sequence is TGCAGTGCTAGGAACGGCAACACTGAAGCTTTCTTT. This chain joins TRBV20-1 and TRBJ1-1; no clear D gene. Trimming pared 3 bases from V and 2 bases from J, leaving 7 bases between. This CDR3 is 12 amino acids long. The germline gives CDR1 DFQATT, CDR2 SNEGSKA (reference sequence).